Listed here are 32 T cell receptor beta chains from one sample, sequenced in a study of blood T cell repertoires in COVID-19. The protocol was immunoSEQ multiplex PCR, while the TCRdb copy is restricted to in-frame clones and leaves out a portion. The table includes roughly 190,000 clones, roughly 90% detected once. Sequenced material: PBMCs or T cells enriched from blood (not recorded which). The receptor source for this set is a woman aged 25 to 39 who had recovered from COVID-19.

The rearrangement joins TRBV30 to TRBJ1-2, with D perhaps matching TRBD1 (5 bases). The CDR3 is 12 amino acids. The germline CDR1 and CDR2 sequences are GTSNPN and SVGIG (reference sequence). Trimming stripped 1 base from V and 8 bases from J, with 11 bases between. This chain's CDR3 is CAWSDAGAGYTF. The CDR3 nucleotides are TGTGCCTGGAGTGACGCTGGGGCGGGCTACACCTTC.

This clone was seen only once. The chain combines TRBV13 with TRBJ1-2, with D possibly TRBD1 on 6 matching bases. The V end lost 3 bases, the J end lost 0 bases, and 14 bases lay between the germline ends. The germline V gene encodes CDR1 PRHDT and CDR2 FYEKMQ (reference sequence). The CDR3 has 16 residues. In nucleotides, the CDR3 is TGTGCCAGCAGCTTGTTTCCGGACAGCCCTAACTATGGCTACACCTTC. Translation: CASSLFPDSPNYGYTF. Full variable domain (missing parts from reference TRBV13 and TRBJ1-2): AAGVIQSPRHLIKEKRETATLKCYPIPRHDTVYWYQQGPGQDPQFLISFYEKMQSDKGSIPDRFSAQQFSDYHSELNMSSLELGDSALYFCASSLFPDSPNYGYTFGSGTRLTVV.

This sequence joins TRBV30 and TRBJ2-7, with a tentative D call TRBD2 (5 bases). The germline CDR1 and CDR2 sequences are GTSNPN and SVGIG (reference sequence). The CDR3 length is 11 residues. Trimming stripped 3 bases from V and 6 bases from J, with 9 bases between. DNA for the CDR3: TGTGCCTGGAGCGCTGGAGGCGAGCAGTACTTC. Its protein product is CAWSAGGEQYF.

A word on this clone: The sample contains more than one DNA sequence encoding this CDR3. This chain joins TRBV18 and TRBJ1-5, with 10 bases lining up with TRBD1. Germline V gene lookup returns CDR1 KGHSH and CDR2 LQKENI. The CDR3 runs 15 residues. The junction had 1 base not matched to a gene; V was cut back by 3 bases and J by 2 bases. CDR3 nucleotide sequence: TGTGCCAGCTCACCGGGGACAGGGGGCAATCAGCCCCAGCATTTT. This codes for CASSPGTGGNQPQHF.

This clone was recorded only once. The CDR3 spells CASSFRAGELFF. The DNA of the CDR3 is TGTGCCAGCAGCTTCAGGGCCGGGGAGCTGTTTTTT. V gene TRBV5-5 combines with J gene TRBJ2-2, with D possibly TRBD1 on 5 matching bases. Germline V lookup: CDR1 SGHKS, CDR2 YYEKEE (reference sequence). The V end was cut by 2 bases, the J end by 6 bases, with 5 bases between. This CDR3 is 12 amino acids long.

The chain employs TRBV19 and TRBJ2-1, with D possibly TRBD1 on 6 matching bases. Germline V CDR1 and CDR2: LNHDA, SQIVND (reference sequence). CDR3 length: 16 residues. The V end was cut by 1 base, the J end by 4 bases, with 14 bases between. This chain's CDR3 is CASSIAAGVTYNEQFF. The CDR3 DNA sequence: TGTGCCAGTAGTATAGCGGCAGGGGTGACTTACAATGAGCAGTTCTTC.

A remark on this clone: This CDR3 is also generated by other DNA sequences in the sample. Written as DNA, the CDR3 is TGTGCCAGCAGGGGACAGGGCAACACTGAAGCTTTCTTT. Protein: CASRGQGNTEAFF. V gene TRBV2 combines with J gene TRBJ1-1; 9 nucleotides match TRBD1. The CDR3 covers 13 residues. V lost 6 bases, J lost 2 bases, and 1 base stayed unmatched. The germline gives CDR1 SNHLY, CDR2 FYNNEI. Full variable domain (outside the CDR3, taken from reference TRBV2 and TRBJ1-1): EPEVTQTPSHQVTQMGQEVILRCVPISNHLYFYWYRQILGQKVEFLVSFYNNEISEKSEIFDDQFSVERPDGSNFTLKIRSTKLEDSAMYFCASRGQGNTEAFFGQGTRLTVV.

The rearrangement links TRBV30 to TRBJ2-4; 7 nucleotides align to TRBD1. The junction had 8 bases not matched to a gene; V was cut back by 5 bases and J by 1 base. This CDR3 is 15 amino acids long. The germline CDR1 and CDR2 sequences are GTSNPN and SVGIG (reference sequence). CDR3 region: CAWQNLRGAKNIQYF. In DNA, the CDR3 is TGTGCCTGGCAAAACCTCAGGGGGGCCAAAAACATTCAGTACTTC.

V and J are TRBV28 and TRBJ1-1; tentative D call: TRBD1 (6 bases). CDR1 is MDHEN and CDR2 is SYDVKM in the germline V gene. The V and J ends lost 5 bases and 2 bases respectively, with 15 bases between them. The CDR3 is 15 residues long. The CDR3 loop is CASSPPGGGNTEAFF. In DNA form, the CDR3 reads TGTGCCAGCAGTCCCCCTGGGGGGGGCAACACTGAAGCTTTCTTT.

The chain carries TRBV9 and TRBJ1-5; a weak D match, TRBD1 (5 bases). The CDR3 runs to 14 residues. V was cut by 3 bases and J by 0 bases, with 7 bases left in between. Per the germline V gene, CDR1 is SGDLS and CDR2 is YYNGEE. This CDR3 reads CASSATDSNQPQHF. Here the CDR3 DNA reads TGTGCCAGCAGCGCGACAGATAGCAATCAGCCCCAGCATTTT. Full variable domain (missing parts from reference TRBV9 and TRBJ1-5): DSGVTQTPKHLITATGQRVTLRCSPRSGDLSVYWYQQSLDQGLQFLIQYYNGEERAKGNILERFSAQQFPDLHSELNLSSLELGDSALYFCASSATDSNQPQHFGDGTRLSIL.

The chain has TRBV15 and TRBJ1-3; no clear D gene. With 5 bases removed from V and 4 bases from J, the gap between germline ends came to 15 bases. This CDR3 is built from 15 residues. Germline V gives CDR1 LNHNV, CDR2 YYDKDF (reference sequence). CDR3 nucleotide sequence: TGTGCCACCAGCCCCATTTTCCTGGGCGGAAACACCATATATTTT. Translated: CATSPIFLGGNTIYF.

The genes are TRBV7-9 and TRBJ1-3; D might be TRBD1 (6 bases). The CDR3 sequence is 16 residues long. With 5 bases removed from V and 2 bases from J, the gap between germline ends came to 16 bases. Germline assignment: CDR1 SEHNR and CDR2 FQNEAQ (reference sequence). The DNA for the CDR3 is TGTGCCAGCAGCAGGAGGACAGACTATACTGGAAACACCATATATTTT. This translates into CASSRRTDYTGNTIYF.

The CDR3 DNA reads as TGTGCCAGCAGCTTAAGAACAGGGACCTATGCCACTGAAGCTTTCTTT. This encodes CASSLRTGTYATEAFF. This sequence joins TRBV7-2 and TRBJ1-1, with TRBD1 as a possible D gene (6 bases). Germline V gene lookup returns CDR1 SGHTA and CDR2 FQGNSA. This CDR3 comprises 16 residues. Trimming left V 2 bases short and J 4 bases short, with 17 bases between.

V usage is TRBV5-1 and J usage is TRBJ2-1; no clear D. This CDR3 has 14 residues. The germline V and J ends were trimmed by 3 bases and 6 bases, with 13 bases remaining between them. Looked up from germline, CDR1 is SGHRS and CDR2 is YFSETQ. The CDR3 coding sequence is TGCGCCAGCAGCTCCCCCCCCTCCAGCAATGAGCAGTTCTTC. Protein product: CASSSPPSSNEQFF.

This chain connects TRBV19 to TRBJ1-6; D ambiguous. The V gene lost 1 base and the J gene lost 7 bases, with 8 bases spanning the gap. This CDR3 contains 14 residues. Germline V gene sequence: CDR1 LNHDA, CDR2 SQIVND (reference sequence). The CDR3 DNA reads as TGTGCCAGTAGTATAGCCAGGTCGAATTCACCCCTCCACTTT. Translated, it gives CASSIARSNSPLHF. The complete variable domain, with remaining parts taken from reference TRBV19 and TRBJ1-6, reads DGGITQSPKYLFRKEGQNVTLSCEQNLNHDAMYWYRQDPGQGLRLIYYSQIVNDFQKGDIAEGYSVSREKKESFPLTVTSAQKNPTAFYLCASSIARSNSPLHFGNGTRLTVT.

The V gene is TRBV11-3, the J gene TRBJ2-1; 13 positions match TRBD2. V was pared by 5 bases and J by 9 bases, with 10 bases of the junction left unmatched. The CDR3 length is 16 residues. Germline V gene sequence: CDR1 SGHNT, CDR2 YENEEA. CDR3 sequence reads: CASSTMGTSGIREQFF. Here the CDR3 DNA reads TGTGCCAGCAGCACAATGGGGACTAGCGGGATTCGTGAGCAGTTCTTC. Variable domain in full (rest from reference TRBV11-3 and TRBJ2-1): EAGVVQSPRYKIIEKKQPVAFWCNPISGHNTLYWYLQNLGQGPELLIRYENEEAVDDSQLPKDRFSAERLKGVDSTLKIQPAELGDSAVYLCASSTMGTSGIREQFFGPGTRLTVL.

The rearrangement links TRBV3-1 (or the pseudogene TRBV3-2) to TRBJ1-5; possible D gene TRBD1, 6 bases. Germline values: CDR1 LGHDT, CDR2 YNNKEL (reference sequence). This CDR3 has 14 amino acids. V gave up 2 bases and J gave up 2 bases, with 7 bases separating them. In DNA, the CDR3 is TGTGCCAGCAGCCAATACAGGGGCAATCAGCCCCAGCATTTT. It yields the protein CASSQYRGNQPQHF.

The CDR3 reads CASSLPGLKNNEQFF. The CDR3, as DNA: TGTGCCAGCAGTCTCCCGGGACTAAAGAACAATGAGCAGTTCTTC. The chain joins TRBV5-4 to TRBJ2-1; 7 bases map to TRBD2. Germline CDR1 reads SGHNT; CDR2 reads YYREEE (reference sequence). V lost 5 bases to trimming and J lost 5 bases; unmatched junction nucleotides: 10. The CDR3 consists of 15 residues.

In its sample, this clone was seen once. In nucleotides, the CDR3 is TGCGCCAGCCGAACAGGGGAGGGAAACACCATATATTTT. Protein sequence: CASRTGEGNTIYF. The J gene is TRBJ1-3, the V gene TRBV5-1; TRBD1 agrees at 7 bases. V lost 7 bases, J lost 4 bases, and 5 bases stayed unmatched. Germline CDR1 reads SGHRS; CDR2 reads YFSETQ. The CDR3 totals 13 residues.

The chain uses TRBV7-9 and TRBJ2-1, with 10 nucleotides matching TRBD2. Germline V gene sequence: CDR1 SEHNR, CDR2 FQNEAQ (reference sequence). The CDR3 runs 17 residues. J lost 1 base, V lost 5 bases, and 8 bases had no gene match. The chain's CDR3 is CASSPLAGERSYNEQFF. In DNA form, the CDR3 reads TGTGCCAGCAGCCCTCTAGCGGGAGAAAGGTCCTACAATGAGCAGTTCTTC.

This clone was picked up one time. The rearrangement uses TRBV5-6 and TRBJ2-7, with TRBD1 identical over 7 bases. Trimming at V came to 0 bases and at J to 1 base, leaving 10 bases not matched to a gene. Germline V gene lookup returns CDR1 SGHDT and CDR2 YYEEEE. This CDR3 has 17 residues. CDR3 bases: TGTGCCAGCAGCTTGGGTCCGACAGGGCTTCCGTCCTACGAGCAGTACTTC. It yields the protein CASSLGPTGLPSYEQYF.

The V call is TRBV19, the J call TRBJ2-7, with a weak D call TRBD1 (7 bases). From germline, CDR1 is LNHDA and CDR2 SQIVND (reference sequence). V lost 4 bases and J lost 6, with 16 bases in between. This CDR3 region has 14 residues. The CDR3 DNA follows: TGTGCCAGTAGTACCCAGGGGGAGGTCGGCGAGCAGTACTTC. As protein: CASSTQGEVGEQYF.

A single count supports this clone. The V call is TRBV12-3 or TRBV12-4, the J call TRBJ2-7; 10 positions match TRBD1. Trimming took 7 bases from V and 6 from J; bases not matched to a gene: 3. This CDR3 spans 12 amino acids. The CDR3 DNA is TGTGCCAGCACCCGGACAGGGGGCGAGCAGTACTTC. It encodes CASTRTGGEQYF.

The rearrangement joins TRBV6-5 to TRBJ1-1; no reliable D call. The CDR3 extends over 11 amino acids. Germline V gene data show CDR1 as MNHEY and CDR2 as SVGAGI. Trimming left V 8 bases short and J 0 bases short, with 4 bases between. This chain's CDR3 is CASYMNTEAFF. Written as DNA, the CDR3 is TGTGCCAGCTATATGAACACTGAAGCTTTCTTT.

On this clone itself: Sequence at one end of the junction differs from germline and may be a read error. V and J are TRBV5-1 and TRBJ2-3; D tentatively fits TRBD1 or TRBD2 (7 bases each). The CDR3 length is 13 residues. Per the germline V gene, CDR1 is SGHRS and CDR2 is YFSETQ. For the CDR3, the DNA is TGCGCCCGCAGGGGGGGGAGCACAGATACGCAGTATTTT. Protein sequence: CARRGGSTDTQYF.

The V gene is TRBV16, the J gene TRBJ1-1, with 7 bases lining up with TRBD1. The CDR3 length is 15 residues. CDR1 is KGHSY, CDR2 FQNENV, per germline. With 2 bases clipped from V and 2 bases from J, the junction kept 5 bases outside the gene matches. CDR3 DNA sequence: TGTGCCAGCAGCCAACCCACAGGGGCCAACACTGAAGCTTTCTTT. Amino acid sequence: CASSQPTGANTEAFF. The variable domain in full, with the rest retrieved from reference TRBV16 and TRBJ1-1, is GEEVAQTPKHLVRGEGQKAKLYCAPIKGHSYVFWYQQVLKNEFKFLISFQNENVFDETGMPKERFSAKCLPNSPCSLEIQATKLEDSAVYFCASSQPTGANTEAFFGQGTRLTVV.

The chain is built from TRBV28 and TRBJ2-7; 8 positions match TRBD1. Germline assignment: CDR1 MDHEN and CDR2 SYDVKM. The ends lost 4 bases at V and 6 bases at J; junction bases unmatched: 8. CDR3 length: 14 amino acids. DNA for the CDR3: TGTGCCAGCAGTTCACGACAGGGGAGAAGCGAGCAGTACTTC. Translated: CASSSRQGRSEQYF. Full variable domain (remainder filled in from reference TRBV28 and TRBJ2-7): DVKVTQSSRYLVKRTGEKVFLECVQDMDHENMFWYRQDPGLGLRLIYFSYDVKMKEKGDIPEGYSVSREKKERFSLILESASTNQTSMYLCASSSRQGRSEQYFGPGTRLTVT.

The genes are TRBV9 and TRBJ1-1; D not certain. Germline-derived CDR1 and CDR2 are SGDLS and YYNGEE. V shed 0 bases and J shed 2 bases, with 5 bases lying between them. The CDR3 totals 13 residues. The CDR3 loop reads CASSVDINTEAFF. In DNA, the CDR3 is TGTGCCAGCAGCGTAGACATAAACACTGAAGCTTTCTTT.

CDR3 protein: CASSARDREDGYTF. CDR3 DNA sequence: TGTGCCAGCAGCGCCCGGGACAGGGAAGATGGCTACACCTTC. The chain combines TRBV11-3 with TRBJ1-2; TRBD1 agrees at 9 bases. Germline CDR1 SGHNT, CDR2 YENEEA. J was trimmed by 6 bases and V by 5 bases; bases with no gene match: 7. The CDR3 sequence is 14 residues long. The whole variable domain, remainder taken from reference TRBV11-3 and TRBJ1-2, is EAGVVQSPRYKIIEKKQPVAFWCNPISGHNTLYWYLQNLGQGPELLIRYENEEAVDDSQLPKDRFSAERLKGVDSTLKIQPAELGDSAVYLCASSARDREDGYTFGSGTRLTVV.

This chain joins TRBV7-2 and TRBJ2-5; TRBD2 might be the D (6 bases). The CDR3 is made up of 15 amino acids. Deletions cut 0 bases from V and 5 bases from J, with 13 bases between. CDR1 is SGHTA and CDR2 is FQGNSA in the germline V gene. The CDR3 DNA sequence: TGTGCCAGCAGCTTAGCGGGGGGATTTGGGGAGACCCAGTACTTC. Translation gives CASSLAGGFGETQYF.

This clone was detected ten times or more. The rearrangement links TRBV6-2 or TRBV6-3 to TRBJ1-5, with 7 bases aligning to TRBD1. Trimming cost V 7 bases and J 6 bases; bases outside gene matches: 12. Germline V gene lookup returns CDR1 MNHEY and CDR2 SVGEGT. The CDR3 has 15 residues. DNA for the CDR3: TGTGCCAGCACCCCGACAGGGATTGCGGGTCAGCCCCAGCATTTT. Residues: CASTPTGIAGQPQHF.

This clone came up once. V gene TRBV15 combines with J gene TRBJ1-2; D gene uncertain. The CDR3 runs 15 residues. Germline loops: CDR1 LNHNV, CDR2 YYDKDF (reference sequence). V was shortened by 0 bases and J by 8 bases, with 16 bases between the two germline ends. The CDR3 region is CATSRDVLASGGYTF. In DNA form, the CDR3 reads TGTGCCACCAGCAGAGACGTCCTAGCCTCGGGGGGCTACACCTTC.